These 24 T cell receptor beta chains share one sample of origin, sequenced in a study of response to subunit inactivated influenza vaccine. One entry per CDR3 protein, called by TCRdb with MiXCR from the RT-PCR reads. This sample has hundreds of thousands of distinct CDR3 sequences, with approximately 15% found just once. The sample consisted of PBMCs from blood, taken around two weeks before vaccination. These receptor sequences come from a man aged 50-59 years who received an inactivated influenza vaccine.

This clonotype has a handful of counts. The V call is TRBV20-1, the J call TRBJ1-2; D is ambiguous. The CDR3 is 9 residues long. V was shortened by 5 bases and J by 8 bases, with 6 bases between the two germline ends. The germline V gene has CDR1 DFQATT and CDR2 SNEGSKA (reference sequence). The CDR3 DNA is TGCAGTGCTTTGGAGGGCTACACCTTC. Protein sequence: CSALEGYTF.

This clonotype was counted a few times. The rearrangement joins TRBV11-2 to TRBJ2-1; D is unresolved. Per germline, CDR1 SGHAT and CDR2 FQNNGV. This CDR3 region has 12 residues. V was shortened by 3 bases and J by 9 bases, with 9 bases between the two germline ends. CDR3 DNA sequence: TGTGCCAGCAGCTTCCCAGGAGCTGAGCAGTTCTTC. Protein product: CASSFPGAEQFF.

This clonotype was found many times. The chain joins TRBV3-1 to TRBJ2-5; TRBD2 agrees at 16 bases. This CDR3 comprises 20 residues. Germline assignment: CDR1 LGHDT and CDR2 YNNKEL (reference sequence). With 4 bases clipped from V and 5 bases from J, the junction kept 16 bases outside the gene matches. The CDR3 bases are TGTGCCAGCAGCCCCAGCTACATGGGACTAGCGGGGGGGCTACGGGAGACCCAGTACTTC. Its translation: CASSPSYMGLAGGLRETQYF.

This sequence joins TRBV20-1 and TRBJ2-7; 11 bases agree with TRBD2. Trimming removed 3 bases from V and 6 bases from J; junction bases left unmatched: 13. Germline V CDR1 and CDR2: DFQATT, SNEGSKA (reference sequence). This CDR3 spans 16 amino acids. The CDR3 coding sequence is TGCAGTGCTAGTCTACTCCGAGGACTAGCGGGTGGCGAGCAGTACTTC. Translation: CSASLLRGLAGGEQYF.

Only a few counts were recorded for this clonotype. The chain joins TRBV7-9 to TRBJ1-3; the D is unclear. Per germline, CDR1 SEHNR and CDR2 FQNEAQ (reference sequence). The length of the CDR3 is 14 residues. V dropped 5 bases and J dropped 7 bases, with 15 bases sitting between them. CDR3 DNA sequence: TGTGCCAGCAGCGGATCCGTAGTAGGGAACACCATATATTTT. Translating gives CASSGSVVGNTIYF.

The chain is built from TRBV20-1 and TRBJ2-3, with D unresolved. CDR1 is DFQATT and CDR2 is SNEGSKA in the germline V gene (reference sequence). This CDR3 contains 11 residues. DNA of the CDR3: TGCAGCCCGGGTCGGTCAGATACGCAGTATTTT. It encodes CSPGRSDTQYF.

V is TRBV11-1 and J is TRBJ2-2, with 8 positions matching TRBD1. The length of the CDR3 is 15 residues. Trimming at V came to 6 bases and at J to 5 bases, leaving 8 bases not matched to a gene. CDR1 is SGHAT, CDR2 FQDESV, per germline (reference sequence). CDR3 amino acids: CASRQDRGSTGELFF. The CDR3 DNA reads as TGTGCCAGCAGGCAAGACAGGGGATCGACCGGGGAGCTGTTTTTT.

The chain uses TRBV20-1 and TRBJ2-1, with TRBD2 matching over 13 bases. V lost 4 bases to trimming and J lost 6 bases; unmatched junction nucleotides: 3. Germline V CDR1 and CDR2: DFQATT, SNEGSKA (reference sequence). CDR3 length: 14 amino acids. In DNA form, the CDR3 reads TGCAGTGCTAAACTAGCGGGAGGGCTCAATGAGCAGTTCTTC. This sequence encodes CSAKLAGGLNEQFF.

This clonotype has a handful of counts. The gene calls are TRBV2 and TRBJ2-7; 7 bases line up with TRBD2. CDR1 is SNHLY, CDR2 FYNNEI, per germline. This CDR3 region has 13 residues. V lost 7 bases and J lost 0; bases outside the gene matches: 3. CDR3 bases: TGTGCCAGCATTGGACTAGACTCCTACGAGCAGTACTTC. Translation: CASIGLDSYEQYF.

The chain recombines TRBV6-2 or TRBV6-3 with TRBJ1-2; D is unresolved. The CDR3 consists of 15 residues. Germline CDR1 is MNHEY and CDR2 is SVGEGT. V was pared by 2 bases and J by 3 bases, with 13 bases between. CDR3 residues: CASSYLGLLDYGYTF. The CDR3 DNA reads TGTGCCAGCAGTTACCTTGGGTTACTGGACTATGGCTACACCTTC.

This CDR3 is CASSPGDRISGANVLTF. DNA for the CDR3: TGCGCCAGCAGTCCAGGGGATCGAATTTCTGGGGCCAACGTCCTGACTTTC. This sequence joins TRBV4-1 and TRBJ2-6, with D tentatively TRBD1 (6 bases). The CDR3 runs to 17 residues. CDR1 is MGHRA, CDR2 YSYEKL, per germline. Trimming removed 6 bases from V and 1 base from J, with 16 bases in between.

In this sample, this clonotype turned up a few times. The chain recombines TRBV5-6 with TRBJ1-2; D ambiguous. Trimming cost V 3 bases and J 1 base, with 7 bases left between them. CDR1 and CDR2 (germline): SGHDT, YYEEEE. The CDR3 contains 13 residues. CDR3 DNA: TGTGCCAGCAGCTCCCCGAGTAACTATGGCTACACCTTC. Protein product: CASSSPSNYGYTF.

The gene calls are TRBV6-6 and TRBJ1-1; D is undetermined. V shed 6 bases and J shed 9 bases, with 11 bases lying between them. Germline CDR1 MNHNY, CDR2 SVGAGI (reference sequence). The CDR3 has 11 residues. The CDR3 nucleotides are TGTGCCAGCAGGAACCCTGGTAAAGCTTTCTTT. Translated, it gives CASRNPGKAFF.

In this sample, this clonotype turned up a few times. The rearrangement links TRBV12-3 or TRBV12-4 to TRBJ1-2; D perhaps matches TRBD1 (5 bases). The CDR3 totals 15 residues. V dropped 6 bases and J dropped 4 bases, with 18 bases sitting between them. Written as DNA, the CDR3 is TGTGCCAGCAGCGAAGTTAGGGGTAGGGGCTATGGCTACACCTTC. The encoded protein is CASSEVRGRGYGYTF.

The sample holds one count of this clonotype. A much larger clone lies a single base off, so this may be a read error. The chain carries TRBV3-1 and TRBJ2-7; no reliable D call. Trimming took off 3 bases at V and 0 bases at J, with 3 bases between the two ends. Germline CDR1 is LGHDT and CDR2 is YNNKEL (reference sequence). CDR3 length: 12 residues. The CDR3 loop is CASSHFSYEQYF. The CDR3, as DNA: TGTGCCAGCAGCCACTTCTCCTACGAGCAGTACTTC.

The chain is built from TRBV6-1 and TRBJ2-7; D may be TRBD1 (5 bases). The germline CDR1 and CDR2 sequences are MNHNS and SASEGT. Trimming took 6 bases from V and 0 from J, leaving 12 bases between them. This CDR3 is 14 amino acids long. CDR3 sequence reads: CASRRTPLSYEQYF. In DNA, the CDR3 is TGTGCCAGCAGACGGACACCACTCTCCTACGAGCAGTACTTC.

This clonotype was recorded at least ten times. The CDR3 coding sequence is TGTGCCAGCAGCTTAGGCTACAGAGGTGGCACAGATACGCAGTATTTT. It encodes CASSLGYRGGTDTQYF. The chain couples TRBV7-8 to TRBJ2-3; D gene uncertain. Trimming removed 1 base at V and 1 base at J, with 12 bases between. The CDR3 is 16 amino acids. Looked up from germline, CDR1 is SGHVS and CDR2 is FQNEAQ. The entire variable domain, with the rest obtained from reference TRBV7-8 and TRBJ2-3, is as follows: GAGVSQSPRYKVAKRGQDVALRCDPISGHVSLFWYQQALGQGPEFLTYFQNEAQLDKSGLPSDRFFAERPEGSVSTLKIQRTQQEDSAVYLCASSLGYRGGTDTQYFGPGTRLTVL.

This clonotype was picked up a small number of times. This chain links TRBV20-1 with TRBJ2-1, with 12 bases lining up with TRBD2. The junction had 7 bases not matched to a gene; V was cut back by 6 bases and J by 4 bases. Germline V gene sequence: CDR1 DFQATT, CDR2 SNEGSKA (reference sequence). The CDR3 runs to 15 residues. The CDR3 nucleotides read TGCAGTGCAAGCCAACTAGCGGGAGGTTACAATGAGCAGTTCTTC. As protein: CSASQLAGGYNEQFF.

This clonotype was picked up a small number of times. This sequence joins TRBV6-1 and TRBJ1-1, with TRBD1 matching 9 bases. J was trimmed by 5 bases and V by 5 bases; bases with no gene match: 12. The germline CDR1 and CDR2 sequences are MNHNS and SASEGT. This CDR3 region has 16 residues. CDR3 sequence (DNA): TGTGCCAGCAGTATGAACCCGGGACAGGGATCAACTGAAGCTTTCTTT. Translated: CASSMNPGQGSTEAFF.

This clonotype has ten or more counts. The chain recombines TRBV7-2 with TRBJ2-3; D unclear. Trimming left V 5 bases short and J 2 bases short, with 2 bases between. This CDR3 region has 11 residues. Germline V gene data show CDR1 as SGHTA and CDR2 as FQGNSA. The CDR3 nucleotides read TGTGCCAGCAGCGCCACAGATACGCAGTATTTT. Translated, it gives CASSATDTQYF. The whole variable domain, filled in from reference TRBV7-2 and TRBJ2-3, reads GAGVSQSPSNKVTEKGKDVELRCDPISGHTALYWYRQSLGQGLEFLIYFQGNSAPDKSGLPSDRFSAERTGGSVSTLTIQRTQQEDSAVYLCASSATDTQYFGPGTRLTVL.

The CDR3 loop reads CASMTGLAGGPGELFF. In DNA form, the CDR3 reads TGTGCCAGCATGACCGGACTAGCGGGAGGGCCTGGGGAGCTGTTTTTT. This rearrangement joins TRBV6-1 to TRBJ2-2; 15 bases are shared with TRBD2. The CDR3 runs 16 residues. After removal of 7 bases from V and 8 bases from J, the junction contained 8 bases not matched to a gene. Germline lookup yields CDR1 MNHNS and CDR2 SASEGT.

The V gene is TRBV5-1, the J gene TRBJ2-2; 12 nucleotides line up with TRBD2. The germline CDR1 and CDR2 sequences are SGHRS and YFSETQ. V gave up 7 bases and J gave up 5 bases; unmatched junction bases: 12. This CDR3 comprises 17 residues. The CDR3 nucleotides are TGCGCCAGCCAAGTGAGACTAGCGGGAGATGTTACCGGGGAGCTGTTTTTT. As protein: CASQVRLAGDVTGELFF.

The rearrangement uses TRBV20-1 and TRBJ2-3; possible D gene TRBD2, 6 bases. The CDR3 has 16 residues. CDR1 DFQATT and CDR2 SNEGSKA come from the germline V gene (reference sequence). With 2 bases removed from V and 0 bases from J, the gap between germline ends came to 15 bases. The DNA of the CDR3 is TGCAGTGCTAGAAAAAGCGGAGGGGTTAGCACAGATACGCAGTATTTT. Its translation: CSARKSGGVSTDTQYF.

This chain uses TRBV5-6 with TRBJ1-1; no clear D. This CDR3 is built from 13 residues. V was cut by 3 bases and J by 5 bases, with 11 bases left in between. Germline V gives CDR1 SGHDT, CDR2 YYEEEE. CDR3 in DNA: TGTGCCAGCAGCTGGCAGTCGAGGACTGAAGCTTTCTTT. This encodes CASSWQSRTEAFF.